This TCR beta chain derives from a study of T cell responses to AZD1222 COVID-19 vaccine. Generated by immunoSEQ multiplex PCR, the TCRdb table keeps only in-frame clones and is missing some. The data contain 40,000 to 45,000 clones, over 70% of them singletons. Germline V gene data show CDR1 as LGHNA and CDR2 as YNFKEQ. V shed 4 bases and J shed 6 bases, with 14 bases lying between them. This CDR3 has 14 residues. This clone was seen just once. Its antigen remains unidentified. Study results and caveats: Donors were largely white British and mainly female; clonal diversity was possibly underestimated. Compared with day 0, the breadth and depth of the Spike-specific TCR repertoire rose significantly after two doses of AZD1222. Seropositive AZD1222 recipients at baseline numbered only six or seven. Spike was spanned by vaccine-associated CD4 TCRs, which were dominant at 160-218 and 743-854.

The source material was peripheral blood, sampled on day 0 of AZD1222 vaccination. This rearrangement joins TRBV4-2 to TRBJ2-3; perhaps TRBD1 as D (6 bases). The sequence was collected from an adult in good health. The CDR3 protein is CASSPRGFGDTQYF. The CDR3 DNA reads TGTGCCAGCAGCCCGAGGGGGTTTGGCGATACGCAGTATTTT.